Listed below are T cell receptor beta chains from one sample, sequenced in a study of T cells in Graves' hyperthyroidism and ophthalmopathy. TCRdb processed the multiplex PCR reads anew with MiXCR; each CDR3 protein has one entry. The data contain roughly 350,000 distinct CDR3 sequences, roughly 13% of them singletons. The specimen was blood. The receptors shown here come from a woman in her thirties or forties with Graves' ophthalmopathy. The CDR3 runs from the conserved cysteine through the conserved F or W. D genes are given only for firm matches. The size field is filled for only some rows; it gives once, few, many or a size class.

size: few; D: .; V: TRBV19; J: TRBJ1-2; DNA: TGTGCCAGTAGTATACGAGGGGCGCAGAATGGCTACACCTTC; CDR3: CASSIRGAQNGYTF
size: many; D: .; V: TRBV28; J: TRBJ2-4; DNA: TGTGCCAGCAGGGAGATAGCCAAAAACATTCAGTACTTC; CDR3: CASREIAKNIQYF
size: .; D: TRBD2; V: TRBV20-1; J: TRBJ2-5; DNA: TGCAGTGCTAGAGATGTGCTAGCGGTCGGATCATGGGAGACCCAGTACTTC; CDR3: CSARDVLAVGSWETQYF
size: .; D: .; V: TRBV19; J: TRBJ1-5; DNA: TGTGCCAGTAGTCCGAGGGCCCGGGATCTGGGTCAGCCCCAGCATTTT; CDR3: CASSPRARDLGQPQHF
size: many; D: .; V: TRBV29-1; J: TRBJ2-7; DNA: TGCAGCGTTGAAGATCGGGGCGGAGGGGCCGAGCAGTACTTC; CDR3: CSVEDRGGGAEQYF
size: many; D: .; V: TRBV7-8; J: TRBJ2-3; DNA: TGTGCCAGCAGATGGACTCCTGGGTTGGAAGATACGCAGTATTTT; CDR3: CASRWTPGLEDTQYF
size: many; D: .; V: TRBV7-8; J: TRBJ1-1; DNA: TGTGCCAGCAGCCAGAACCTGAACACTGAAGCTTTCTTT; CDR3: CASSQNLNTEAFF
size: many; D: .; V: TRBV27; J: TRBJ2-7; DNA: TGTGCCAGCAGTTCTGGACGGACCTACGAGCAGTACTTC; CDR3: CASSSGRTYEQYF
size: .; D: .; V: TRBV6-1; J: TRBJ1-2; DNA: TGTGCCAGCAGCCCCGGGGCGTGGGGTGGCTACACCTTC; CDR3: CASSPGAWGGYTF
size: many; D: .; V: TRBV7-9; J: TRBJ2-5; DNA: TGTGCCAGCAGCCTCATGGGAGGAGAGACCCAGTACTTC; CDR3: CASSLMGGETQYF
size: .; D: .; V: TRBV2; J: TRBJ2-5; DNA: TGTGCCAGCAGGGAGGGGTCGGGGAAACAAGAGACCCAGTACTTC; CDR3: CASREGSGKQETQYF
size: few; D: .; V: TRBV29-1; J: TRBJ2-2; DNA: TGCAGCGTTGTTGGGGGACACGGGGAGCTGTTTTTT; CDR3: CSVVGGHGELFF
size: .; D: .; V: TRBV6-1; J: TRBJ1-6; DNA: TGTGCCCTCCAGAGGGGTTTTAATTCACCCCTCCACTTT; CDR3: CALQRGFNSPLHF
size: .; D: .; V: TRBV19; J: TRBJ2-6; DNA: TGTGCCAGTAGTATTAATGCAGTGGCCAACGTCCTGACTTTC; CDR3: CASSINAVANVLTF
size: many; D: TRBD1; V: TRBV28; J: TRBJ2-7; DNA: TGTGCCAGCAGACCAACAGGGGTGGGGAACGTAGGGGAGCAGTACTTC; CDR3: CASRPTGVGNVGEQYF
size: .; D: .; V: TRBV11-2; J: TRBJ2-3; DNA: TGTGCCAGCAGCTTGGGTCAACCGGGACTCCGCACAGATACGCAGTATTTT; CDR3: CASSLGQPGLRTDTQYF
size: few; D: .; V: TRBV5-5; J: TRBJ1-3; DNA: TGTGCCAGCAGCTTGGGGCAGGGTGTATATTTT; CDR3: CASSLGQGVYF
size: many; D: TRBD2; V: TRBV2; J: TRBJ2-5; DNA: TGTGCCTGCGCGGGGGGCGGGACCCAGTACTTC; CDR3: CACAGGGTQYF
size: many; D: TRBD2; V: TRBV29-1; J: TRBJ2-1; DNA: TGCAGCGTTGAGGACGGGACTAGCAGATACAATGAGCAGTTCTTC; CDR3: CSVEDGTSRYNEQFF
size: .; D: TRBD1; V: TRBV7-8; J: TRBJ2-4; DNA: TGTGCCAGCAGCCCTTCGGACAGGGGGGCCAAAAACATTCAGTACTTC; CDR3: CASSPSDRGAKNIQYF
size: many; D: TRBD2; V: TRBV20-1; J: TRBJ2-1; DNA: TGCAGTGCTAGAGATGAGAGCGGGAGTGTAAATGAGCAGTTCTTC; CDR3: CSARDESGSVNEQFF
size: many; D: .; V: TRBV5-1; J: TRBJ2-7; DNA: TGCGCCAGCAGCTTGGCAGACTACGAGCAGTACTTC; CDR3: CASSLADYEQYF
size: many; D: TRBD2; V: TRBV7-9; J: TRBJ2-7; DNA: TGTGCCAGCAGCTCCGTAAAAAGCGGGAGAGCCTACGAGCAGTACTTC; CDR3: CASSSVKSGRAYEQYF
size: many; D: .; V: TRBV11-2; J: TRBJ2-7; DNA: TGTGCCAGCAGCTCGATCCGGGACGGGGACTACGAGCAGTACTTC; CDR3: CASSSIRDGDYEQYF
size: many; D: .; V: TRBV7-9; J: TRBJ2-1; DNA: TGTGCCAGCAGCTTATCTCGGGGCCACAATGAGCAGTTCTTC; CDR3: CASSLSRGHNEQFF
size: .; D: .; V: TRBV28; J: TRBJ2-7; DNA: TGTGCCAGCAGCTCGTGGACTGGCTCCTACGAGCAGTACTTC; CDR3: CASSSWTGSYEQYF
size: many; D: .; V: TRBV11-2; J: TRBJ1-2; DNA: TGTGCCAGCTATACTAGGGGAGGGGGTGGCTACACCTTC; CDR3: CASYTRGGGGYTF
size: .; D: .; V: TRBV11-2; J: TRBJ2-5; DNA: TGTGCCAGCAGCTTACTCAGTGAGGGTTGGGAGACCCAGTACTTC; CDR3: CASSLLSEGWETQYF
size: many; D: .; V: TRBV27; J: TRBJ1-1; DNA: TGTGCCAGCAGTTTACGTTCACTGAACACTGAAGCTTTCTTT; CDR3: CASSLRSLNTEAFF
size: .; D: .; V: TRBV20-1; J: TRBJ1-6; DNA: TGCAGTGCTAGAAAGGACGGCGGGGCACCCCTCCACTTT; CDR3: CSARKDGGAPLHF
size: .; D: TRBD1; V: TRBV18; J: TRBJ2-2; DNA: TGTGCCAGCTCACCCCAGGGGGCGCCCACCGGGGAGCTGTTTTTT; CDR3: CASSPQGAPTGELFF
size: .; D: TRBD2; V: TRBV25-1; J: TRBJ2-1; DNA: TGTGCCAGCAGTGGGCTCCGGGGACTAGCGGGAGTTCCCTACAATGAGCAGTTCTTC; CDR3: CASSGLRGLAGVPYNEQFF
size: many; D: TRBD2; V: TRBV6-6; J: TRBJ2-1; DNA: TGTGCCAGCAGTTACATCGGCCGAGGAGGGAGGGGTCACAATGAGCAGTTCTTC; CDR3: CASSYIGRGGRGHNEQFF
size: many; D: .; V: TRBV6-1; J: TRBJ1-3; DNA: TGTGCCAGCATCCGCTCTGGTACGGGAAACACCATATATTTT; CDR3: CASIRSGTGNTIYF
size: few; D: TRBD2; V: TRBV2; J: TRBJ2-5; DNA: TGTGCCACCCGGGGGGGGTACCAAGAGACCCAGTACTTC; CDR3: CATRGGYQETQYF
size: few; D: TRBD1; V: TRBV5-5; J: TRBJ1-4; DNA: TGTGCCAGCAGCTCGACAGGGAAGATGAAACTGTTTTTT; CDR3: CASSSTGKMKLFF
size: many; D: TRBD1; V: TRBV29-1; J: TRBJ2-1; DNA: TGCAGCTCGTGGGGCAGGGGGAACTACAATGAGCAGTTCTTC; CDR3: CSSWGRGNYNEQFF
size: .; D: .; V: TRBV4-1; J: TRBJ2-5; DNA: TGCGCCAGCAGCCAGGCGGGACTGTTAGGCCAAGGGACCCAGTACTTC; CDR3: CASSQAGLLGQGTQYF
size: many; D: .; V: TRBV2; J: TRBJ2-7; DNA: TGTGCCAGCAGGGACCGACAGGACCCTCTCTACGAGCAGTACTTC; CDR3: CASRDRQDPLYEQYF
size: .; D: .; V: TRBV6-1; J: TRBJ1-4; DNA: TGTGCCAGCAGCCTCGATAGGTCCTTTGAAAAACTGTTTTTT; CDR3: CASSLDRSFEKLFF
size: .; D: .; V: TRBV5-1; J: TRBJ2-7; DNA: TGCGCCAGCAGCTACGGGACGGCCGACTCCTACGAGCAGTACTTC; CDR3: CASSYGTADSYEQYF
size: .; D: TRBD2; V: TRBV20-1; J: TRBJ2-7; DNA: TGCAGTGCTAGAGAGGGGGGACTAGCCTACGAGCAGTACTTC; CDR3: CSAREGGLAYEQYF